A single sample is the source of the 9 T cell receptor beta chains below, sequenced in a study of control samples from healthy donors and cancer patients. The data were produced by immunoSEQ multiplex PCR, yet TCRdb's version contains in-frame clones alone and is incomplete. The sample holds more than 100,000 clones; roughly 90% are singletons and the top ten take 7.8%. What was sequenced was blood. These receptors were obtained from a woman aged 18-29 years in good health.

Here the CDR3 reads CAWSFGNTEAFF. The CDR3 nucleotides are TGTGCCTGGAGTTTTGGGAACACTGAAGCTTTCTTT. This rearrangement joins TRBV30 to TRBJ1-1; no clear D. This CDR3 spans 12 amino acids. V was clipped by 2 bases and J by 1 base, with 5 bases between them. In germline, CDR1 is GTSNPN, CDR2 SVGIG (reference sequence).

The chain joins TRBV21-1 to TRBJ2-3; the D call in the table, TRBD1, was not verified against the DNA. TRBV21-1 is tagged as a pseudogene. This CDR3 is built from 14 residues. The CDR3 sequence: CASTQGTVTDTQYF. The CDR3 DNA sequence: TGTGCCAGCACCCAGGGGACAGTCACAGATACGCAGTATTTT.

V gene TRBV12-3 or TRBV12-4 combines with J gene TRBJ2-7; D gene ambiguous. Trimming stripped 5 bases from V and 3 bases from J, with 5 bases between. The length of the CDR3 is 11 residues. CDR3 protein: CASSLNYEQYF. For the CDR3, the DNA is TGTGCCAGCAGTCTGAACTACGAGCAGTACTTC.

The chain combines TRBV5-1 with TRBJ2-2; TRBD2 matches 12 bases. Germline V lookup: CDR1 SGHRS, CDR2 YFSETQ. The CDR3 contains 17 residues. The J segment lost 4 bases and the V segment lost 0 bases, leaving 4 bases of the junction unmatched. CDR3 coding DNA: TGCGCCAGCAGCTTGGAAGGACTAGCGGGGCCCACCGGGGAGCTGTTTTTT. Residues: CASSLEGLAGPTGELFF.

This sequence joins TRBV11-2 and TRBJ2-1; 14 nucleotides align to TRBD2. The CDR3 runs to 17 residues. J lost 6 bases, V lost 1 base, and 5 bases had no gene match. Germline CDR1 reads SGHAT; CDR2 reads FQNNGV. For the CDR3, the DNA is TGTGCCAGCAGCTTAGTACGGGGACTAGCGGGAGTCAATGAGCAGTTCTTC. It is translated as CASSLVRGLAGVNEQFF. The whole variable domain, remainder taken from reference TRBV11-2 and TRBJ2-1, is EAGVAQSPRYKIIEKRQSVAFWCNPISGHATLYWYQQILGQGPKLLIQFQNNGVVDDSQLPKDRFSAERLKGVDSTLKIQPAKLEDSAVYLCASSLVRGLAGVNEQFFGPGTRLTVL.

The chain employs TRBV5-1 and TRBJ1-1; D is possibly TRBD1 (5 bases). CDR1 and CDR2 (germline): SGHRS, YFSETQ. The CDR3 has 13 residues. The germline V and J ends were trimmed by 4 bases and 1 base, with 8 bases remaining between them. The DNA for the CDR3 is TGCGCCAGCAGCGCCCAGGGGAACACTGAAGCTTTCTTT. Translating gives CASSAQGNTEAFF.

V is TRBV7-8 and J is TRBJ2-3; TRBD2 agrees at 8 bases. This CDR3 region has 23 residues. The trim removed 5 bases at V and 4 bases at J, leaving 32 bases unmatched. Looked up from germline, CDR1 is SGHVS and CDR2 is FQNEAQ. The CDR3 bases are TGTGCCAGCAGCCCCCGCGCGCGATATATCTTGAGCGGGAGTGACTTTGGGTCAGATACGCAGTATTTT. Translating it yields CASSPRARYILSGSDFGSDTQYF.

The chain is built from TRBV30 and TRBJ2-2, with unresolved D. The germline V gene has CDR1 GTSNPN and CDR2 SVGIG (reference sequence). The CDR3 extends over 13 amino acids. V dropped 3 bases and J dropped 0 bases, with 5 bases sitting between them. This CDR3 is CAWSTANTGELFF. Here the CDR3 DNA reads TGTGCCTGGAGCACTGCGAACACCGGGGAGCTGTTTTTT.

The chain employs TRBV6-1 and TRBJ2-5; D remains unclear. The CDR3 is 13 amino acids. The V end lost 1 base, the J end lost 7 bases, and 10 bases lay between the germline ends. Germline CDR1 is MNHNS and CDR2 is SASEGT. The CDR3 bases are TGTGCCAGCAGTGAAGGCCTACCTATGACCCAGTACTTC. This codes for CASSEGLPMTQYF.